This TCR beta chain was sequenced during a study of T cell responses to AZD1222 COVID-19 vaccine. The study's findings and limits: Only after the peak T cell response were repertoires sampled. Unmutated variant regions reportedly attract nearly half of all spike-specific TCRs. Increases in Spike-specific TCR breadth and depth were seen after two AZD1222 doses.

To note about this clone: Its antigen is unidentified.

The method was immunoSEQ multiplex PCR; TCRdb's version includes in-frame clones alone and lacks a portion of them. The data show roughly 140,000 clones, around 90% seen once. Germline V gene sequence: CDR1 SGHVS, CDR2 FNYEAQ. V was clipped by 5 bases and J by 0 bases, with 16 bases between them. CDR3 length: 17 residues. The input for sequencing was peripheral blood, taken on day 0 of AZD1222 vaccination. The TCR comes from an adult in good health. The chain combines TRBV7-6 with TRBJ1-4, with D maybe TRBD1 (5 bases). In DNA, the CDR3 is TGTGCCAGCAGCCGAACAGGTTCTTGGGCAACTAATGAAAAACTGTTTTTT. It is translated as CASSRTGSWATNEKLFF.